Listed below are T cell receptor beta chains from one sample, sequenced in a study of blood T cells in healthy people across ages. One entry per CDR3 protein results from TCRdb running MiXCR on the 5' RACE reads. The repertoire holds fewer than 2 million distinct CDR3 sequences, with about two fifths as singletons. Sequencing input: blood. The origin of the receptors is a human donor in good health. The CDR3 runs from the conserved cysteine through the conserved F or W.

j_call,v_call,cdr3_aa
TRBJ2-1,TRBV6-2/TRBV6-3,CASLTGGFYNEQFF
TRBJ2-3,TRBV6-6,CASSYIASEEGDTQYF
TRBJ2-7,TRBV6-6,CASSNRQGSSYEQYF
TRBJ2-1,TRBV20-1,CSAGRALDNEQFF
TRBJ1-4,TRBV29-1,CSVLQGGREKLFF
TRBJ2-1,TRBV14,CASSFHRDTLGNEQFF
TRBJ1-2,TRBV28,CASTQGPIYGYTF
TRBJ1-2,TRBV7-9,CASSSFSYGYTF
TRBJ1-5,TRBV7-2,CASSLVGGGDQPQHF
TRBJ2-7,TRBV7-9,CASSPRTSYEQYF
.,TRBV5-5,CASSSIVGETQYF
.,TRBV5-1,CASSLARSPGYEQYF
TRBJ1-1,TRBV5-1,CASSRDGRDTEAFF
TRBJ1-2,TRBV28,CASRKSGEADGYTF
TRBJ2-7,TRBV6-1,CASSEGRGLSYEQYF
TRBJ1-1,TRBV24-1,CATSDPTTGAFF
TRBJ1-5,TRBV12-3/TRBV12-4,CASSPGQSDQPQHF
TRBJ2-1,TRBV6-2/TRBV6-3,CASSTLVYNEQFF
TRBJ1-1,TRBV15,CATSRGTLNTEAFF
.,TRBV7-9,CASSSDGGYRGGETQYF
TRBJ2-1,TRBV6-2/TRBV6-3,CASSYSGQGSGNEQFF
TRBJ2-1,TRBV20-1,CSARDRTFNEQFF
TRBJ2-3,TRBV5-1,CASGLSGGADTQYF
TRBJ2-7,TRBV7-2,CASSPGGENEQYF
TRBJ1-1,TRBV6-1,CATNPEFWGTEAFF
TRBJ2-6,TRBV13,CASGRVSGANVLTF
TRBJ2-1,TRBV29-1,CSSSSYNEQFF
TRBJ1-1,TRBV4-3,CASSQDRTDRTTEAFF
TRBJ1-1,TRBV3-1,CASSQVMGKGNTEAFF
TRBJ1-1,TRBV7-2,CASSLPLFGSTEAFF
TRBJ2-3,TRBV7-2,CASSLDWRDTQYF
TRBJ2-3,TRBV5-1,CASKFRGGTDTQYF
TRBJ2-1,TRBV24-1,CATSAQGGLQYNEQFF
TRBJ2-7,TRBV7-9,CASSLVPAQGSGSYEQYF
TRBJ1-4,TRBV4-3,CASSQVWDRGNEKLFF
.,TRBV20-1,CSARPGLQRETQYF
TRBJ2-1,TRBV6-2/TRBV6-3,CASRLASSYNEQFF
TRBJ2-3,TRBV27,CASAHLKEGRDTQYF
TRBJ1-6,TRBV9,CASSVVGAPNSPLHF
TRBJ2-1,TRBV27,CASSLMRQAWNEQFF